This passage covers 2 T cell receptor beta chains from one sample sequenced in a study of cytomegalovirus exposure and HLA in healthy donors. PCR involved 60 Vbeta and 13 Jbeta primers. TCRdb's copy holds only in-frame clones and misses some; the assay was immunoSEQ multiplex PCR. Of more than 95,000 clones listed, 60% to 80% are singletons. The sequenced sample consisted of PBMCs. The receptors here all came from a man aged 55 to 70 in good health and CMV-seropositive.

J is TRBJ1-5 and V is TRBV30; 9 positions match TRBD1. CDR3 length: 15 residues. With V trimmed by 3 bases and J by 6 bases, 9 bases remained unmatched. From germline, CDR1 is GTSNPN and CDR2 SVGIG (reference sequence). The CDR3, as DNA: TGTGCCTGGAGCACCGGACAGGGGAAGGGTCAGCCCCAGCATTTT. The encoded protein is CAWSTGQGKGQPQHF.

The J gene is TRBJ2-1, the V gene TRBV10-3; 9 nucleotides align to TRBD2. Per the germline V gene, CDR1 is ENHRY and CDR2 is SYGVKD. J gave up 8 bases and V 9 bases, and 8 bases lay outside the gene matches. This CDR3 contains 13 residues. This chain's CDR3 is CAITSGGKHEQFF. CDR3 bases: TGTGCCATAACGAGCGGGGGGAAACATGAGCAGTTCTTC.